Shown below are 13 T cell receptor beta chains from a single sample sequenced in a study of a mutant IDH1 vaccine in newly diagnosed glioma (dated by TCRdb to the early 2020s). Library prep was done by the immunoSEQ multiplex PCR assay. TCRdb took this table from immuneACCESS and kept in-frame rearrangements with V and J called. Such tables lack part of the clones; where checked against another copy, unresolved V genes explain under half of the gap, and the rest is unexplained. The sample records 58,000 or so clones, over 80% of which are singletons. Of the sample, about 1.3% is held by the ten largest clones. This specimen's time point label, interpreted: week 23, last vaccination. A 20-mer mutant IDH1 peptide at 300 micrograms in Montanide made up each vaccine dose, which was injected subcutaneously together with topical imiquimod. Their cognate antigens are unknown. The source material was PBMCs, sampled from a glioma patient whose treatment included an IDH1 peptide vaccine. The receptor set was obtained from a man aged 35-49 years with glioma.

This clone was picked up one time. The gene calls are TRBV13 and TRBJ2-1; the D gene is possibly TRBD2 (5 bases). V dropped 0 bases and J dropped 6 bases, with 12 bases sitting between them. The germline V gene encodes CDR1 PRHDT and CDR2 FYEKMQ (reference sequence). The CDR3 is made up of 15 amino acids. CDR3 sequence: CASSLGLEGPNEQFF. The CDR3 DNA is TGTGCCAGCAGCTTAGGACTAGAAGGGCCCAATGAGCAGTTCTTC.

The chain is built from TRBV19 and TRBJ2-3; TRBD2 agrees at 14 bases. The CDR3 is 15 residues long. Germline CDR1 is LNHDA and CDR2 is SQIVND (reference sequence). V lost 7 bases and J lost 11; bases outside the gene matches: 11. The CDR3 is CASNPGLAGGSWQYF. In DNA form, the CDR3 reads TGTGCCAGTAACCCCGGACTAGCGGGAGGTTCGTGGCAGTATTTT.

The chain employs TRBV5-6 and TRBJ2-2; 9 bases line up with TRBD1. V lost 2 bases, J lost 6 bases, and 5 bases stayed unmatched. This CDR3 has 15 amino acids. Germline CDR1 SGHDT, CDR2 YYEEEE. Here the CDR3 reads CASSLQGARAGELFF. CDR3 DNA sequence: TGTGCCAGCAGCTTACAGGGGGCGAGGGCCGGGGAGCTGTTTTTT.

The chain uses TRBV25-1 and TRBJ1-1, with 9 bases that match TRBD1. In germline, CDR1 is MGHDK, CDR2 SYGVNS. The J segment lost 6 bases and the V segment lost 5 bases, leaving 13 bases of the junction unmatched. The CDR3 consists of 16 residues. The DNA for the CDR3 is TGTGCCAGCAGTTCGTACAGGGGGCGCAGCGGGGCTGAAGCTTTCTTT. Translation gives CASSSYRGRSGAEAFF. The variable domain in full, completed from reference TRBV25-1 and TRBJ1-1, reads EADIYQTPRYLVIGTGKKITLECSQTMGHDKMYWYQQDPGMELHLIHYSYGVNSTEKGDLSSESTVSRIRTEHFPLTLESARPSHTSQYLCASSSYRGRSGAEAFFGQGTRLTVV.

The genes are TRBV2 and TRBJ1-2, with 10 nucleotides matching TRBD1. The CDR3 length is 14 residues. The V segment lost 4 bases and the J segment 7 bases; nucleotides outside the gene matches: 6. The germline V gene has CDR1 SNHLY and CDR2 FYNNEI. The chain's CDR3 is CASSGQGARGGYTF. The CDR3 nucleotides are TGTGCCAGCAGTGGACAGGGGGCAAGGGGTGGCTACACCTTC.

The J gene is TRBJ2-3, the V gene TRBV6-4; a possible D gene is TRBD1 (6 bases). Germline CDR1 MRHNA, CDR2 SNTAGT. This CDR3 has 14 amino acids. V lost 3 bases to trimming and J lost 5 bases, with 12 bases between them. The CDR3 is CASSELQGGDTQYF. The CDR3 DNA reads as TGTGCCAGCAGTGAATTACAGGGTGGAGATACGCAGTATTTT.

In regard to this clone: This same CDR3 is encoded by further DNA sequences in the sample. V and J are TRBV7-6 and TRBJ1-5; TRBD1 is a possible D gene (5 bases). Germline loops: CDR1 SGHVS, CDR2 FNYEAQ. The CDR3 sequence is 15 residues long. The V end lost 2 bases, the J end lost 4 bases, and 12 bases lay between the germline ends. CDR3 sequence (DNA): TGTGCCAGCAGCTTACAGTCAGGGTTGAATCAGCCCCAGCATTTT. It codes for CASSLQSGLNQPQHF.

V is TRBV7-2 and J is TRBJ2-7; the D is unclear. Trimming stripped 3 bases from V and 6 bases from J, with 6 bases between. Germline-derived CDR1 and CDR2 are SGHTA and FQGNSA. The CDR3 loop spans 11 amino acids. CDR3 loop: CASSFAVEQYF. DNA for the CDR3: TGTGCCAGCAGCTTCGCGGTCGAGCAGTACTTC.

The chain is built from TRBV6-5 and TRBJ2-7, with 10 bases fitting TRBD2. Trimming at V came to 6 bases and at J to 6 bases, leaving 11 bases not matched to a gene. Germline lookup yields CDR1 MNHEY and CDR2 SVGAGI. This CDR3 has 15 residues. The DNA of the CDR3 is TGTGCCAGCAGAGTAAACCTAGCGGGAGCGGCCGAGCAGTACTTC. Amino acid sequence: CASRVNLAGAAEQYF.

This chain connects TRBV19 to TRBJ2-4; TRBD2 might be the D (6 bases). Germline V gene lookup returns CDR1 LNHDA and CDR2 SQIVND (reference sequence). V was shortened by 5 bases and J by 6 bases, with 14 bases between the two germline ends. The CDR3 is 14 amino acids. The DNA for the CDR3 is TGTGCCAGTAGTGCATCACGGGACTCAAACATTCAGTACTTC. Translation: CASSASRDSNIQYF.

V gene TRBV19 combines with J gene TRBJ2-7, with D possibly being TRBD1 (5 bases). Trimming took 4 bases from V and 2 from J, leaving 6 bases between them. This CDR3 has 12 residues. Germline V CDR1 and CDR2: LNHDA, SQIVND (reference sequence). The CDR3 loop reads CASSKGTYEQYF. For the CDR3, the DNA is TGTGCCAGTAGTAAGGGGACCTACGAGCAGTACTTC.

This clone was seen a few times. This chain links TRBV28 with TRBJ1-4, with 7 bases matching TRBD1. Germline loops: CDR1 MDHEN, CDR2 SYDVKM. V lost 5 bases, J lost 2 bases, and 8 bases stayed unmatched. The CDR3 sequence is 16 residues long. CDR3 sequence reads: CASSPSPGQTNEKLFF. The CDR3 DNA reads TGTGCCAGCAGTCCCTCCCCGGGACAGACTAATGAAAAACTGTTTTTT.

J is TRBJ2-7 and V is TRBV7-3; the match to TRBD2 covers 10 bases. The CDR3 runs 15 residues. With V trimmed by 3 bases and J by 3 bases, 5 bases remained unmatched. Germline CDR1 SGHTA, CDR2 FQGTGA. This CDR3 is CASSFRLAGYYEQYF. For the CDR3, the DNA is TGTGCCAGCAGCTTCCGACTAGCGGGTTACTACGAGCAGTACTTC.